The sequence of this TCR beta chain was determined in a study of blood T cell repertoires in COVID-19. Study details: PBMCs, B-cell-depleted T cells, or T cells were the source of the cDNA or gDNA that made up the material.

Original analysis: By means of reference gene primer amplification, nucleated cell counts were estimated. TCRdb's table, derived via immunoSEQ multiplex PCR, lists solely in-frame clones and lacks some. For V, J and clone size, that table is used; D and trimming come from the DNA. The sample includes about 380,000 clones, roughly 90% of them seen just once. V lost 7 bases and J lost 3, with 18 bases in between. Germline CDR1 SGHTA, CDR2 FQGNSA. The CDR3 has 15 residues. The receptor comes from a man aged 40-55 years with acute or convalescent COVID-19. Sequenced sample: peripheral blood. The chain links TRBV7-2 to TRBJ1-2; TRBD1 might be the D (6 bases). CDR3 bases: TGTGCCAGCACCGACTCACGGGGGGCGGACTATGGCTACACCTTC. Its protein is CASTDSRGADYGYTF.